These T cell receptor beta chains were read from a single sample in a study of blood T cell repertoires in COVID-19. The method was immunoSEQ multiplex PCR; TCRdb's version includes in-frame clones alone and lacks a portion of them. The sample contains hundreds of thousands of clones, about four fifths of which appear only once. Sequencing used PBMCs or T cells enriched from blood (not recorded which). These receptors were obtained from a woman aged 45-65 years who had been exposed to COVID-19. Both conserved end residues are part of each CDR3. Fields, in order: D gene, clone size, V gene, J gene, CDR3 DNA, CDR3 protein. A D gene is named only where the DNA matches it firmly. Size is stated for part of the rows, as once, few or many counts, or as a class when the clone is expanded.

d_call: TRBD1; clone_size: few; v_call: TRBV10-2; j_call: TRBJ1-2; cdr3_nt: TGCGCCAGCACCGGGGACAGGAACTATGGCTACACCTTC; cdr3_aa: CASTGDRNYGYTF
d_call: .; clone_size: .; v_call: TRBV5-1; j_call: TRBJ1-4; cdr3_nt: TGCGCCAGCAGCTTGGACACAGTGAATGAAAAACTGTTTTTT; cdr3_aa: CASSLDTVNEKLFF
d_call: TRBD1; clone_size: .; v_call: TRBV4-1; j_call: TRBJ2-7; cdr3_nt: TGCGCCAGCAGCCAGGAGGACAGGGATATATACGAGCAGTACTTC; cdr3_aa: CASSQEDRDIYEQYF
d_call: .; clone_size: .; v_call: TRBV5-6; j_call: TRBJ2-7; cdr3_nt: TGTGCCAGCAGCTTCGGGGTTGCGGGCTCCTACGAGCAGTACTTC; cdr3_aa: CASSFGVAGSYEQYF
d_call: .; clone_size: .; v_call: TRBV4-2; j_call: TRBJ1-3; cdr3_nt: TGTGCCAGCAGCCAACCAAGGAGACAGTTCAACTCTGGAAACACCATATATTTT; cdr3_aa: CASSQPRRQFNSGNTIYF
d_call: TRBD1; clone_size: once; v_call: TRBV30; j_call: TRBJ2-1; cdr3_nt: TGTGCCTGTAAAGCACGGACAGGGGGATCCTACAATGAGCAGTTCTTC; cdr3_aa: CACKARTGGSYNEQFF
d_call: .; clone_size: once; v_call: TRBV5-1; j_call: TRBJ2-2; cdr3_nt: TGCGCCAGCAGCCCGGGACACTCAACCGGGGAGCTGTTTTTT; cdr3_aa: CASSPGHSTGELFF
d_call: TRBD2; clone_size: .; v_call: TRBV12-3/TRBV12-4; j_call: TRBJ2-5; cdr3_nt: TGTGCCAGCAGCCGGGGGGGGGAGACCCAGTACTTC; cdr3_aa: CASSRGGETQYF
d_call: TRBD2; clone_size: .; v_call: TRBV13; j_call: TRBJ2-3; cdr3_nt: TGTGCCAGCAGCCTCGGAGCGGGGGGTATCGATACGCAGTATTTT; cdr3_aa: CASSLGAGGIDTQYF
d_call: TRBD2; clone_size: .; v_call: TRBV7-9; j_call: TRBJ2-3; cdr3_nt: TGTGCCAGCAGCTCGATGCCCTTACTAGCGGGGTCATCAGATACGCAGTATTTT; cdr3_aa: CASSSMPLLAGSSDTQYF
d_call: .; clone_size: .; v_call: TRBV10-2; j_call: TRBJ2-5; cdr3_nt: TGCGCCAGCAGACCGCCCGGGTGGGGGGAAGAGACCCAGTACTTC; cdr3_aa: CASRPPGWGEETQYF
d_call: .; clone_size: .; v_call: TRBV27; j_call: TRBJ1-4; cdr3_nt: TGTGCCAGCAGTTCTCCCGGGGGACCCACGGGGGAAAAACTGTTTTTT; cdr3_aa: CASSSPGGPTGEKLFF
d_call: TRBD1; clone_size: .; v_call: TRBV12-3/TRBV12-4; j_call: TRBJ1-5; cdr3_nt: TGTGCCAGCAGCCCGGACAGGGCTGAGCCCCAGCATTTT; cdr3_aa: CASSPDRAEPQHF
d_call: .; clone_size: once; v_call: TRBV7-2; j_call: TRBJ1-5; cdr3_nt: TGTGCCAGCAGCTCCCAGTGGGAGGGAGGCCAGCCCCAGCATTTT; cdr3_aa: CASSSQWEGGQPQHF
d_call: .; clone_size: .; v_call: TRBV18; j_call: TRBJ2-7; cdr3_nt: TGTGCCAGCTCACCACCGGGCAGCTACGAGCAGTACTTC; cdr3_aa: CASSPPGSYEQYF
d_call: TRBD2; clone_size: .; v_call: TRBV9; j_call: TRBJ2-1; cdr3_nt: TGTGCCAGCAGCGTAGTCCAGCGGGGGTTCTACAATGAGCAGTTCTTC; cdr3_aa: CASSVVQRGFYNEQFF
d_call: .; clone_size: .; v_call: TRBV5-4; j_call: TRBJ1-1; cdr3_nt: TGTGCCAGCAGCTTGGAAGCGAACACTGAAGCTTTCTTT; cdr3_aa: CASSLEANTEAFF
d_call: .; clone_size: .; v_call: TRBV19; j_call: TRBJ2-2; cdr3_nt: TGTGCCAGTAAGAGCAGGGGCGTGACGAACACCGGGGAGCTGTTTTTT; cdr3_aa: CASKSRGVTNTGELFF
d_call: TRBD2; clone_size: .; v_call: TRBV9; j_call: TRBJ2-3; cdr3_nt: TGTGCCAGCAGCCCTGGGACTAGCGGGGGGGGGCAGTATTTT; cdr3_aa: CASSPGTSGGGQYF
d_call: .; clone_size: .; v_call: TRBV27; j_call: TRBJ1-3; cdr3_nt: TGTGCCAGCATCCCAGGGGACCTCTCTGGAAACACCATATATTTT; cdr3_aa: CASIPGDLSGNTIYF
d_call: .; clone_size: .; v_call: TRBV12-3/TRBV12-4; j_call: TRBJ1-4; cdr3_nt: TGTGCCAGCAGCCGGCGACAGCGTGAAAAACTGTTTTTT; cdr3_aa: CASSRRQREKLFF
d_call: .; clone_size: .; v_call: TRBV5-6; j_call: TRBJ1-1; cdr3_nt: TGTGCCAGCAGCACAAACACTGAAGCTTTCTTT; cdr3_aa: CASSTNTEAFF
d_call: .; clone_size: .; v_call: TRBV6-5; j_call: TRBJ1-6; cdr3_nt: TGTGCCAGCAGCCTCGATTGGGGGCTGGATTCACCCCTCCACTTT; cdr3_aa: CASSLDWGLDSPLHF
d_call: TRBD1; clone_size: few; v_call: TRBV19; j_call: TRBJ1-2; cdr3_nt: TGTGCCAGTAGTAGCGGACAGGGATCGACTAACTATGGCTACACCTTC; cdr3_aa: CASSSGQGSTNYGYTF
d_call: .; clone_size: .; v_call: TRBV11-3; j_call: TRBJ1-1; cdr3_nt: TGTGCCAGCAGCTTAGGGGGGCCAAGTGGGACTGAAGCTTTCTTT; cdr3_aa: CASSLGGPSGTEAFF
d_call: TRBD2; clone_size: .; v_call: TRBV7-2; j_call: TRBJ2-3; cdr3_nt: TGTGCCAGCAGCTCGCGGACTAGCGGGGACACAGATACGCAGTATTTT; cdr3_aa: CASSSRTSGDTDTQYF
d_call: .; clone_size: .; v_call: TRBV2; j_call: TRBJ1-6; cdr3_nt: TGTGCCAGCACGCAGGGGAGCTCCTATAATTCACCCCTCCACTTT; cdr3_aa: CASTQGSSYNSPLHF
d_call: TRBD1; clone_size: .; v_call: TRBV6-5; j_call: TRBJ1-5; cdr3_nt: TGTGCCAGCAGAACAGGGGTTAATAGCAATCAGCCCCAGCATTTT; cdr3_aa: CASRTGVNSNQPQHF
d_call: .; clone_size: .; v_call: TRBV5-1; j_call: TRBJ1-1; cdr3_nt: TGCGCCAGCAGCAGCTTACAGGATTCAGGTGTTGAAGCTTTCTTT; cdr3_aa: CASSSLQDSGVEAFF
d_call: .; clone_size: .; v_call: TRBV28; j_call: TRBJ1-6; cdr3_nt: TGTGCCAGCAGTTTAGGAGGAGGCAATTCACCCCTCCACTTT; cdr3_aa: CASSLGGGNSPLHF
d_call: TRBD1; clone_size: .; v_call: TRBV27; j_call: TRBJ1-1; cdr3_nt: TGTGCCAGCAGTTTATCGGGTTTTTGGACAGGGGCTGAAGCTTTCTTT; cdr3_aa: CASSLSGFWTGAEAFF
d_call: .; clone_size: few; v_call: TRBV6-5; j_call: TRBJ1-4; cdr3_nt: TGTGCCAGCAGGGGGAGCGGTAGGATGTATGAAAAACTGTTTTTT; cdr3_aa: CASRGSGRMYEKLFF
d_call: .; clone_size: .; v_call: TRBV2; j_call: TRBJ1-6; cdr3_nt: TGTGCCAGCGAGGACAGCCAGTATAATTCACCCCTCCACTTT; cdr3_aa: CASEDSQYNSPLHF
d_call: .; clone_size: .; v_call: TRBV10-1; j_call: TRBJ1-1; cdr3_nt: TGCGCCAGCAGCGACAGTGAAGCTTTCTTT; cdr3_aa: CASSDSEAFF
d_call: .; clone_size: once; v_call: TRBV2; j_call: TRBJ1-2; cdr3_nt: TGTGCCAGCATGAGGGACAATACAGGCTACACCTTC; cdr3_aa: CASMRDNTGYTF
d_call: .; clone_size: once; v_call: TRBV4-3; j_call: TRBJ1-4; cdr3_nt: TGCGCCAGCAGCCAAGAAACCCCCTCGCGGGGAAGGGAAAAACTGTTTTTT; cdr3_aa: CASSQETPSRGREKLFF
d_call: .; clone_size: .; v_call: TRBV15; j_call: TRBJ1-1; cdr3_nt: TGTGCCACCAGCAGAGGGAGAAACACTGAAGCTTTCTTT; cdr3_aa: CATSRGRNTEAFF
d_call: TRBD1; clone_size: .; v_call: TRBV15; j_call: TRBJ1-4; cdr3_nt: TGTGCCACCAGGGCCTGGACAGGGACTAATGAAAAACTGTTTTTT; cdr3_aa: CATRAWTGTNEKLFF
d_call: .; clone_size: .; v_call: TRBV28; j_call: TRBJ1-4; cdr3_nt: TGTGCCAGCAGGGATCAGGGGTTTGGGGCTAATGAAAAACTGTTTTTT; cdr3_aa: CASRDQGFGANEKLFF
d_call: TRBD2; clone_size: .; v_call: TRBV7-2; j_call: TRBJ2-3; cdr3_nt: TGTGCCAGCAGCCCAAAGGCTAGCGGGGGGGGGAGCACAGATACGCAGTATTTT; cdr3_aa: CASSPKASGGGSTDTQYF
d_call: .; clone_size: .; v_call: TRBV29-1; j_call: TRBJ2-2; cdr3_nt: TGCAGCGTTGTTCTCCCGGGGGACGCGAACACCGGGGAGCTGTTTTTT; cdr3_aa: CSVVLPGDANTGELFF
d_call: .; clone_size: .; v_call: TRBV5-6; j_call: TRBJ1-6; cdr3_nt: TGTGCCAGCAGCTTAGGGGGCTCCTATAATTCACCCCTCCACTTT; cdr3_aa: CASSLGGSYNSPLHF
d_call: TRBD1; clone_size: .; v_call: TRBV14; j_call: TRBJ1-2; cdr3_nt: TGTGCCAGCAGCCGTGGGACAGGGAGGAGCTATGGCTACACCTTC; cdr3_aa: CASSRGTGRSYGYTF
d_call: TRBD1; clone_size: .; v_call: TRBV18; j_call: TRBJ2-7; cdr3_nt: TGTGCCAGCTCACCGAAGACAGGGACGTCCTACGAGCAGTACTTC; cdr3_aa: CASSPKTGTSYEQYF
d_call: TRBD1; clone_size: .; v_call: TRBV29-1; j_call: TRBJ1-1; cdr3_nt: TGCAGCGTTGGGGCAGGGGGAGCTTTCTTT; cdr3_aa: CSVGAGGAFF